This record covers a single T cell receptor (beta chain). This sample was taken from a study of CD8+ T cells in alopecia areata. The sample's treatment: oral pan-JAK inhibitor, 5-10 mg twice daily. Sequencing relied on a cDNA template that was reverse transcribed from extracted RNA. Clones were read by immunoSEQ multiplex PCR, and TCRdb kept only the in-frame ones, dropping some. The data show 150,000 to 250,000 clones, roughly 60% seen once. This material consisted of CD4+ T cells sorted from blood, taken at week 24, from a patient treated with tofacitinib. The TCR comes from a human donor with alopecia areata.

The CDR3 spells CAWSKGRRFTGELFF. DNA for the CDR3: TGTGCCTGGAGTAAGGGGAGGCGTTTCACCGGGGAGCTGTTTTTT. The V and J genes are TRBV30 and TRBJ2-2; D perhaps matches TRBD2 (6 bases). V was cut by 2 bases and J by 4 bases, with 14 bases left in between. Germline loops: CDR1 GTSNPN, CDR2 SVGIG (reference sequence). This CDR3 has 15 amino acids.